This T cell receptor beta chain was recovered during a study of blood T cell repertoires in COVID-19. Turning to the study itself: Sources were T cells, B-cell-depleted T cells, or PBMCs; the material itself was cDNA or gDNA.

About this clone itself: Germline is not matched at one junction end, which may reflect a read error.

The CDR3 runs to 14 residues. Germline CDR1 and CDR2: SNHLY and FYNNEI. Assay used: immunoSEQ multiplex PCR; TCRdb lists only in-frame clones, some missing. This sample yields under 55,000 clones, of which 79% are seen a single time; 20% to 30% belongs to the top ten. The specimen sequenced was peripheral blood. The V call is TRBV2, the J call TRBJ2-7, with 11 bases fitting TRBD2. The sequence was collected from a man between 65 and 85 years old with acute or convalescent COVID-19. The CDR3 reads CASRGTSGFTSREF. The CDR3 DNA follows: TGTGCCAGCAGGGGGACTAGCGGATTTACGAGCAGGGAGTTC.